This T cell receptor beta chain was sequenced for a study of radiation and T cells in renal cell carcinoma. Study results and limitations: In blood, top tumor clones expanded by 2 weeks, shrinking by 4. No pretreatment tumor biopsies were available for baseline clonotypes.

Germline assignment: CDR1 LNHDA and CDR2 SQIVND (reference sequence). CDR3 size: 14 residues. V was cut by 6 bases and J by 4 bases, with 14 bases left in between. Time point here: blood 4 weeks post-SBRT, at nephrectomy. Regarding treatment: 15 Gy SBRT to primary tumor, nephrectomy 4 weeks later. Nephrectomy followed 15 Gy stereotactic body radiation by 4 weeks. Serial blood draws occurred at baseline and 2 and 4 weeks post-SBRT. On this clone: Antigen specificity is unknown.

TCRdb's table, derived via immunoSEQ multiplex PCR, lists solely in-frame clones and lacks some. The data hold under 100,000 clones, with around 80% observed a single time. This rearrangement joins TRBV19 to TRBJ2-3, with a possible D match to TRBD1 (6 bases). The material was blood, obtained from a patient whose treatment included radiotherapy and nephrectomy. This receptor was obtained from a man aged 55-75 years with renal cell carcinoma. The CDR3 spells CASRQGNTADTQYF. The CDR3, as DNA: TGTGCCAGTAGACAGGGTAACACGGCAGATACGCAGTATTTT.